This T cell receptor (beta chain) was documented in a study of T cell responses to AZD1222 COVID-19 vaccine. Study-wide findings and caveats: Repertoire sampling was restricted to post-peak T cell response timepoints. Per reports, nearly half of all spike-specific TCRs target regions that are unmutated in variants. Seropositive at baseline were only a handful of AZD1222 recipients.

Trimming shortened V by 4 bases and J by 5 bases, and 6 bases separated the two germline ends. The CDR3 sequence is 12 residues long. CDR1 MNHEY and CDR2 SVGEGT come from the germline V gene. Notes on this clone: Its antigen is still unknown.

The repertoire was sequenced with immunoSEQ multiplex PCR; TCRdb's copy has only in-frame clones and lacks some. Among 150,000 or so clones, 91% were seen once, and the ten largest hold approximately 1.9%. This chain connects TRBV6-2 or TRBV6-3 to TRBJ1-5; no firm D call. This receptor was taken from an adult in good health. The specimen comprised peripheral blood, sampled on day 0 of AZD1222 vaccination. The DNA of the CDR3 is TGTGCCAGCAGTTTCGTGTATCAGCCCCAGCATTTT. Its translation: CASSFVYQPQHF.